This T cell receptor beta chain emerged from a study of graft-versus-host responses after intestinal transplantation. The table came from immunoSEQ multiplex PCR; TCRdb's copy has only in-frame clones and leaves some out. The sample includes 90,000 to 150,000 clones, over 85% of them seen just once. To note about this clone: What it binds is not known.

This CDR3 region has 13 residues. J lost 7 bases, V lost 6 bases, and 8 bases had no gene match. Germline V CDR1 and CDR2: MDHEN, SYDVKM. Regarding the study as a whole: The marrow of recipients harbored GvH clones, and ileum or blood showed some of them first. Patients with graft-donor T cell macrochimerism had high graft-versus-host to host-versus-graft clonal ratios in allografts.

Sequencing was performed on unstimulated CD4+ T cells sorted from spleen or lymph node cells, taken before intestinal transplant. This TCR came from a human donor who received an intestinal transplant. The chain has TRBV28 and TRBJ2-7, with 8 bases aligning to TRBD1. The CDR3 protein is CASRGQANWEQYF. CDR3 nucleotide sequence: TGTGCCAGCAGGGGACAGGCCAACTGGGAGCAGTACTTC.